This T cell receptor (beta chain) was identified in a study of PD-1 blockade in classical Hodgkin lymphoma. Study outcomes and limitations: Newly diagnosed patients were reported to start with lower TCR diversity than healthy donors. TCR diversity in CD4+, not CD8+, cells rose significantly by C4D1. For complete responders, baseline diversity was comparable to that of newly diagnosed patients.

Repertoires were generated with immunoSEQ multiplex PCR, while TCRdb's copy carries only in-frame clones and drops some. The data hold 40,000 to 45,000 clones, with roughly 78% observed a single time. This clone came up a few times. What it recognizes is unknown. The germline V and J ends were trimmed by 0 bases and 7 bases, with 16 bases remaining between them. This CDR3 has 16 amino acids. Germline V lookup: CDR1 MNHEY, CDR2 SVGAGI. All trial patients relapsed after autologous stem cell transplantation. Complete response, partial response or progressive disease were the best responses. This receptor was obtained from a human donor with classical Hodgkin lymphoma. V gene TRBV6-5 combines with J gene TRBJ2-1; maybe TRBD1 (6 bases). The sample in question was peripheral blood mononuclear cells (PBMCs), obtained at baseline. The CDR3 coding sequence is TGTGCCAGCAGTTACTCCCTCGAGTCAGGGGCGAATGAGCAGTTCTTC. It is translated as CASSYSLESGANEQFF.